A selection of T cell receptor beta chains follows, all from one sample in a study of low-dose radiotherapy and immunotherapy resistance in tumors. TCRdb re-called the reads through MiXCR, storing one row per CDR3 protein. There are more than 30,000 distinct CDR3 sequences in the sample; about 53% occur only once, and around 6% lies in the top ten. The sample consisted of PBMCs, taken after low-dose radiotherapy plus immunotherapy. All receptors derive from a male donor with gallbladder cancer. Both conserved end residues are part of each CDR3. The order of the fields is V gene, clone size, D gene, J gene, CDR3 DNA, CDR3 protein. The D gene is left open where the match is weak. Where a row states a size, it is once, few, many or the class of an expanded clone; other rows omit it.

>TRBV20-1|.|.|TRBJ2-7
TGCAGTGCTAGAGATCGGGTTAGCCAGCTCGGGCAGTACTTC
CSARDRVSQLGQYF
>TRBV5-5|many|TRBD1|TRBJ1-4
TGTGCCAGCAGCTTGGCCTATACAGGGGGAGGTGAAAAACTGTTTTTT
CASSLAYTGGGEKLFF
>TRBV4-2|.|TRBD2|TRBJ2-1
TGTGCCAGCAGTCTAGCCGGGACTAGCGGGAGAGATGAGCAGTTCTTC
CASSLAGTSGRDEQFF
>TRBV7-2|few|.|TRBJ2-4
TGTGCCAGCAGCTTACTCAGGGTTGCCCTAAACATTCAGTACTTC
CASSLLRVALNIQYF
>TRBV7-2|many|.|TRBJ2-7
TGTGCCAGCAGCTGGGGGTCGACCTACGAGCAGTACTTC
CASSWGSTYEQYF
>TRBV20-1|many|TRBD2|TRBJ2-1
TGCAGTGCTAGTTCGGACAGGGGACTAGCGGGAGTAAATGAGCAGTTCTTC
CSASSDRGLAGVNEQFF
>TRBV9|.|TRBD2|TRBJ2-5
TGTGCCAGCAGCCTACTAGCGGGTCTGGGAGAGACCCAGTACTTC
CASSLLAGLGETQYF
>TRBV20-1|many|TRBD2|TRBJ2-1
TGCAGTGCTGGTGGACTAGGGGACAATGAGCAGTTCTTC
CSAGGLGDNEQFF
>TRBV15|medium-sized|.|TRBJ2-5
TGTGCCACCAGCAGAGCAACAGACGAGACCCAGTACTTC
CATSRATDETQYF
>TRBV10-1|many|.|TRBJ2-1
TGCGCCAGCAGAGGTTACGGGGACAATGAGCAGTTCTTC
CASRGYGDNEQFF
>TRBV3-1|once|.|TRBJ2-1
TGTGCCAGCAGCCAAACTAGTCGGGGCAATGAGCAGTTCTTC
CASSQTSRGNEQFF
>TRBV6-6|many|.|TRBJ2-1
TGTGCCAGCAGTTCAGGGGGGAATGAGCAGTTCTTC
CASSSGGNEQFF
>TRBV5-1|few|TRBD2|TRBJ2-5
TGCGCCAGCACAGTAGCGGGGGGCACGGAGACCCAGTACTTC
CASTVAGGTETQYF
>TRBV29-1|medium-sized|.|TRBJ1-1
TGCAGCGTGAGCGGACAGCAGAACACTGAAGCTTTCTTT
CSVSGQQNTEAFF
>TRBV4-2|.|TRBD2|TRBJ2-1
TGTGCCAGCAGCCCTACCTGGAGCGGGGGGGCCAATGAGCAGTTCTTC
CASSPTWSGGANEQFF